A selection of T cell receptor beta chains follows, all from one sample in a study of regulatory T cells in long-lasting Graves disease. TCRdb re-analysed the multiplex PCR reads in MiXCR, keeping a single row per CDR3 protein. Of 560,000 or so distinct CDR3 sequences listed, more than 15% are singletons. The data also belong to a second study, concerning T cells in Graves' hyperthyroidism and ophthalmopathy.

The material sequenced was peripheral blood mononuclear cells (PBMCs), taken at new diagnosis, from a patient treated with antithyroid drugs. These receptors were collected from a man aged 18-30 years with Graves disease. Both conserved end residues are part of each CDR3. A D gene is named only where the DNA matches it firmly. For some rows the clone size is stated as once, few or many, or as a class when expanded; others skip it.

clone size: many
V gene: TRBV6-1
CDR3 length: 14
J gene: TRBJ2-7
D gene: TRBD2
CDR3 DNA: TGTGCCAGCACCGTAGCGGGAGGGCCTGGCGAGCAGTACTTC
CDR3 protein: CASTVAGGPGEQYF

clone size: many
V gene: TRBV18
CDR3 length: 16
J gene: TRBJ2-7
D gene: TRBD2
CDR3 DNA: TGTGCCAGCTCAGGATCGACTAGCGGGGGTAACTACGAGCAGTACTTC
CDR3 protein: CASSGSTSGGNYEQYF

clone size: many
V gene: TRBV30
CDR3 length: 14
J gene: TRBJ2-3
D gene: TRBD2
CDR3 DNA: TGTGCCTGGAAGCTAGCGGGAGGGGATAATACGCAGTATTTT
CDR3 protein: CAWKLAGGDNTQYF

clone size: many
V gene: TRBV11-2
CDR3 length: 12
J gene: TRBJ2-3
D gene: .
CDR3 DNA: TGTGCCAGCAGCTTGGGGAAGAATACGCAGTATTTT
CDR3 protein: CASSLGKNTQYF

clone size: .
V gene: TRBV9
CDR3 length: 13
J gene: TRBJ2-3
D gene: .
CDR3 DNA: TGTGCCAGCAGCGCAGCACCTTTGGATACGCAGTATTTT
CDR3 protein: CASSAAPLDTQYF

clone size: many
V gene: TRBV28
CDR3 length: 17
J gene: TRBJ2-3
D gene: .
CDR3 DNA: TGTGCCAGCAGCCCTACCTTTTCGGTTCCCGGCACAGATACGCAGTATTTT
CDR3 protein: CASSPTFSVPGTDTQYF

clone size: many
V gene: TRBV11-2
CDR3 length: 12
J gene: TRBJ2-5
D gene: .
CDR3 DNA: TGTGCCAGCAGCCTACTCCAAGAGACCCAGTACTTC
CDR3 protein: CASSLLQETQYF

clone size: .
V gene: TRBV3-1
CDR3 length: 13
J gene: TRBJ2-4
D gene: .
CDR3 DNA: TGTGCCAGCAGCCAAGCGCGGGACGGCATTCAGTACTTC
CDR3 protein: CASSQARDGIQYF

clone size: few
V gene: TRBV6-1
CDR3 length: 14
J gene: TRBJ1-5
D gene: .
CDR3 DNA: TGTGCCAGCAGCCGGGGGGACCGTGGTGGGCCCCAGCATTTT
CDR3 protein: CASSRGDRGGPQHF

clone size: many
V gene: TRBV11-3
CDR3 length: 15
J gene: TRBJ1-1
D gene: .
CDR3 DNA: TGTGCCAGCAGCTTAGAGGGCAGGATGAACACTGAAGCTTTCTTT
CDR3 protein: CASSLEGRMNTEAFF

clone size: many
V gene: TRBV12-3/TRBV12-4
CDR3 length: 14
J gene: TRBJ2-1
D gene: TRBD1
CDR3 DNA: TGTGCCAGCAGTCTCCTGGACAGGGTAAATGAGCAGTTCTTC
CDR3 protein: CASSLLDRVNEQFF

clone size: .
V gene: TRBV15
CDR3 length: 12
J gene: TRBJ2-7
D gene: .
CDR3 DNA: TGTGCCACCAGCAGGGCCGCGGGGGAGCAGTACTTC
CDR3 protein: CATSRAAGEQYF

clone size: .
V gene: TRBV2
CDR3 length: 14
J gene: TRBJ1-3
D gene: .
CDR3 DNA: TGTGCCAGCAGCTCGACAGAAGGGGCGAACACCATATATTTT
CDR3 protein: CASSSTEGANTIYF

clone size: many
V gene: TRBV7-2
CDR3 length: 16
J gene: TRBJ2-1
D gene: TRBD1
CDR3 DNA: TGTGCCAGCAGTACAGACAGGGTATTATCCTACAATGAGCAGTTCTTC
CDR3 protein: CASSTDRVLSYNEQFF

clone size: many
V gene: TRBV27
CDR3 length: 14
J gene: TRBJ1-2
D gene: .
CDR3 DNA: TGTGCCAGCAGTTCGGCAGGGTCTAACTATGGCTACACCTTC
CDR3 protein: CASSSAGSNYGYTF

clone size: many
V gene: TRBV28
CDR3 length: 14
J gene: TRBJ2-2
D gene: .
CDR3 DNA: TGTGCCAGCAGTTTTGTGGTTGAAAGAGGGGAGCTGTTTTTT
CDR3 protein: CASSFVVERGELFF